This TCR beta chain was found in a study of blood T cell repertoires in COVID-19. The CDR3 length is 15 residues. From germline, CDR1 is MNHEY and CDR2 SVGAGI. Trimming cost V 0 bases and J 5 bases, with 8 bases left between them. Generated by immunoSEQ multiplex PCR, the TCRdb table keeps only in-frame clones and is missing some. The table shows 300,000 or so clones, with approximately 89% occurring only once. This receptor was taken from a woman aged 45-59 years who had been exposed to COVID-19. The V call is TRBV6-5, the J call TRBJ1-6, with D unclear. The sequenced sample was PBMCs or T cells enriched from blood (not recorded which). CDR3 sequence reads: CASSYSGENNSPLHF. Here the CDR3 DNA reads TGTGCCAGCAGTTACTCCGGGGAGAATAATTCACCCCTCCACTTT.